Following are 11 T cell receptor beta chains from one sample sequenced in a study of blood T cell repertoires in COVID-19. Here immunoSEQ multiplex PCR was the method, and the copy in TCRdb shows in-frame clones only, minus some. The data hold some 200,000 clones, with approximately 94% observed a single time. Sample: peripheral blood. Receptor source: a man aged 30 to 45 with COVID-19, enrolled during active disease.

The chain combines TRBV7-2 with TRBJ2-5, with 10 nucleotides matching TRBD2. Germline V gene data show CDR1 as SGHTA and CDR2 as FQGNSA. The length of the CDR3 is 18 residues. V shed 4 bases and J 0 bases; nucleotides not matched to a gene: 11. CDR3 loop: CASSSATGLAAYQETQYF. For the CDR3, the DNA is TGTGCCAGCAGCTCCGCGACAGGACTAGCGGCGTACCAAGAGACCCAGTACTTC.

The J gene is TRBJ1-2, the V gene TRBV7-9, with TRBD1 as a possible D gene (5 bases). The germline V gene encodes CDR1 SEHNR and CDR2 FQNEAQ (reference sequence). The CDR3 consists of 15 residues. V lost 7 bases and J 2 bases, leaving 17 bases between the germline ends. The DNA of the CDR3 is TGTGCCAGCATCCTAGACCAGGGAGGGAACTATGGCTACACCTTC. Amino acid sequence: CASILDQGGNYGYTF.

The chain recombines TRBV2 with TRBJ2-7; possibly TRBD2 for D (6 bases). V gave up 7 bases and J gave up 3 bases, with 19 bases separating them. Germline V gene lookup returns CDR1 SNHLY and CDR2 FYNNEI. This CDR3 is built from 15 residues. This CDR3 reads CASTMGGTAGYEQYF. The CDR3 region has the DNA TGTGCCAGCACCATGGGGGGAACGGCGGGCTACGAGCAGTACTTC.

The chain uses TRBV29-1 and TRBJ1-2; perhaps TRBD1 as D (6 bases). V was trimmed by 6 bases and J by 4 bases, leaving 18 bases between them. This CDR3 comprises 14 residues. CDR1 and CDR2 (germline): SQVTM, ANQGSEA. CDR3 protein: CSVNEGGASYGYTF. CDR3 DNA sequence: TGCAGCGTCAACGAGGGGGGGGCTAGCTATGGCTACACCTTC.

This chain links TRBV11-2 with TRBJ2-1, with TRBD2 as a possible D gene (5 bases). Germline CDR1 reads SGHAT; CDR2 reads FQNNGV. The CDR3 is made up of 17 amino acids. The V end was cut by 2 bases, the J end by 7 bases, with 21 bases between. Written as DNA, the CDR3 is TGTGCCAGCAGCTTAAGGGTCGGGCCGCCGCCGGGGAATGAGCAGTTCTTC. This gives the protein CASSLRVGPPPGNEQFF.

J is TRBJ2-2 and V is TRBV5-5, with 8 nucleotides matching TRBD1. The V gene end was trimmed by 4 bases and the J gene end by 9 bases; junction bases not matched to a gene: 14. The CDR3 covers 16 residues. The germline V gene encodes CDR1 SGHKS and CDR2 YYEKEE (reference sequence). The chain's CDR3 is CASSVRDRTASWELFF. DNA for the CDR3: TGTGCCAGCAGCGTCCGGGACAGGACTGCCTCCTGGGAGCTGTTTTTT.

The chain is built from TRBV11-2 and TRBJ1-2, with TRBD1 matching 7 bases. The CDR3 runs to 16 residues. From germline, CDR1 is SGHAT and CDR2 FQNNGV. V gave up 4 bases and J gave up 1 base; unmatched junction bases: 9. The CDR3 nucleotides read TGTGCCAGCAGCTCCATGGGGGGACAGAGTAACTATGGCTACACCTTC. Translated, it gives CASSSMGGQSNYGYTF.

The chain recombines TRBV9 with TRBJ1-3; TRBD1 agrees at 7 bases. The CDR3 sequence is 15 residues long. Trimming took 3 bases from V and 8 from J; bases not matched to a gene: 11. CDR1 SGDLS and CDR2 YYNGEE come from the germline V gene. The CDR3 here is CASSGFDRAPDTIYF. The CDR3 region has the DNA TGTGCCAGCAGCGGATTTGACAGGGCACCGGACACCATATATTTT.

The chain's CDR3 is CASSPRPGQGWGETQYF. In DNA, the CDR3 is TGTGCCAGCAGCCCTCGACCGGGACAGGGGTGGGGAGAGACCCAGTACTTC. The chain has TRBV9 and TRBJ2-5, with TRBD1 matching over 10 bases. Germline assignment: CDR1 SGDLS and CDR2 YYNGEE. CDR3 length: 17 residues. Trimming removed 4 bases from V and 4 bases from J; junction bases left unmatched: 13.

The table lists this clone with a count of one. This sequence joins TRBV9 and TRBJ1-2; 11 positions match TRBD1. CDR1 SGDLS and CDR2 YYNGEE come from the germline V gene. CDR3 length: 15 amino acids. The V gene end was trimmed by 0 bases and the J gene end by 4 bases; junction bases not matched to a gene: 2. CDR3 nucleotides: TGTGCCAGCAGCGTAGGGACAGGGGGCATCTATGGCTACACCTTC. Protein product: CASSVGTGGIYGYTF.

The V gene is TRBV11-2, the J gene TRBJ2-2; TRBD2 matches 7 bases. The CDR3 has 15 residues. Germline CDR1 SGHAT, CDR2 FQNNGV. V lost 3 bases to trimming and J lost 0 bases; unmatched junction nucleotides: 1. In nucleotides, the CDR3 is TGTGCCAGCAGCTTCGGGACTACGAACACCGGGGAGCTGTTTTTT. It is translated as CASSFGTTNTGELFF.